The text below deals with one T cell receptor beta chain. The data were taken from a study of T cells expressing NK-cell markers. TCRdb re-analyzed the 5' RACE reads; it lists each CDR3 protein once, without DNA. The ten top clones account for roughly 1.4%, within a sample of under 600,000 distinct CDR3 sequences. The source material was blood T cells: a sorted CD56 or NKG2C T cell subset, CD4+ or CD8+ T cells, or bulk PBMC T cells (not recorded which). The TCR sequence derives from a woman aged 45-60 years in good health.

The CDR3 is CSATKQVAGRTQYF. V gene TRBV20-1 combines with J gene TRBJ2-5; checking the TCRdb D call of TRBD1 is not possible without DNA. The CDR3 covers 14 residues. The germline gives CDR1 DFQATT, CDR2 SNEGSKA (reference sequence).